The rows below give T cell receptor beta chains drawn from one sample of a study of blood T cell repertoires in COVID-19. Repertoires were generated with immunoSEQ multiplex PCR, while TCRdb's copy carries only in-frame clones and drops some. The sample lists roughly 300,000 clones, 92% occurring once. Input material: PBMCs or T cells enriched from blood (not recorded which). The source of these receptors is a young woman who had recovered from COVID-19. Both conserved end residues are part of each CDR3. The D gene is left open where the match is weak. The size of a clone is reported for some rows only, either as once, few or many, or as a class for expanded clones.

j_call d_call v_call clone_size cdr3_nt cdr3_aa
TRBJ2-3 NA TRBV19 NA TGTGCCAGTACTCACAACACAGATACGCAGTATTTT CASTHNTDTQYF
TRBJ2-5 TRBD2 TRBV11-3 NA TGTGCCAGCAGCCCGGGACTAGCGGGGGGCCCAGAGACCCAGTACTTC CASSPGLAGGPETQYF
TRBJ1-5 NA TRBV28 NA TGTGCCAGCAGCGGGTTGGGAGGGAATCAGCCCCAGCATTTT CASSGLGGNQPQHF
TRBJ2-2 TRBD1 TRBV13 NA TGTGCCAGCAGCCCCGAGGGGGCGCTGGCCGGGGAGCTGTTTTTT CASSPEGALAGELFF
TRBJ2-5 NA TRBV27 NA TGTGCCAGCAGTTTTAGACAGAACCAAGAGACCCAGTACTTC CASSFRQNQETQYF
TRBJ1-5 NA TRBV12-2 NA TGTGCAAGTCGCTTAGGGGGCGGGACAGGGTTCCAGCCCCAGCATTTT CASRLGGGTGFQPQHF
TRBJ2-3 NA TRBV7-9 NA TGTGCCAGCCCAAAAGCACTAAGCACAGATACGCAGTATTTT CASPKALSTDTQYF
TRBJ2-1 NA TRBV18 NA TGTGCCAGCTCACCCGGACTCCCCTCGCACAATGAGCAGTTCTTC CASSPGLPSHNEQFF
TRBJ2-5 TRBD2 TRBV2 NA TGTGCCAGCAGGGATCGGACTAGCGGGGTGCTTGAGACCCAGTACTTC CASRDRTSGVLETQYF
TRBJ2-7 TRBD1 TRBV7-9 NA TGTGCCAGCAGCTTAGAGGTCAGGGGGAAAGGCTACGAGCAGTACTTC CASSLEVRGKGYEQYF
TRBJ2-6 TRBD1 TRBV19 NA TGTGCCAGTAGCGACAGGGGTGCCTCTGGGGCCAACGTCCTGACTTTC CASSDRGASGANVLTF
TRBJ1-5 TRBD1 TRBV15 few TGTGCCACCAGACAGGGGGCCGATCAGCCCCAGCATTTT CATRQGADQPQHF
TRBJ1-5 NA TRBV19 NA TGTGCCAGTAGTATATCAGGGGACGGTCAGCCCCAGCATTTT CASSISGDGQPQHF
TRBJ1-5 NA TRBV7-9 NA TGTGCCAGCAGCTTAGGAGGTGATCAGCCCCAGCATTTT CASSLGGDQPQHF
TRBJ1-3 NA TRBV30 once TGTGCCTGGAGTGTAGCCCACGGAAACACCATATATTTT CAWSVAHGNTIYF
TRBJ2-5 NA TRBV7-9 NA TGTGCCAGCAGCTTCTTAGTGGCGGGGTCCCGAGAGACCCAGTACTTC CASSFLVAGSRETQYF
TRBJ2-7 NA TRBV18 NA TGTGCCAGCTCACCGGCAGGCTACGAGCAGTACTTC CASSPAGYEQYF
TRBJ2-7 TRBD2 TRBV28 NA TGTGCCAGCAGTCCTAGCGGGAGTTACGAGCAGTACTTC CASSPSGSYEQYF
TRBJ2-3 TRBD2 TRBV4-3 NA TGCGCCAGCAGCCAAGATTATAGCGGGAGGGCCAGTTTGACAGATACGCAGTATTTT CASSQDYSGRASLTDTQYF
TRBJ2-7 NA TRBV29-1 NA TGCAGCGTTGCGAAGACAGAAGGTCTCTACGAGCAGTACTTC CSVAKTEGLYEQYF
TRBJ1-1 TRBD1 TRBV19 few TGTGCCAGTAGTAAACCGGGACAGGGCGGAGGAAACACTGAAGCTTTCTTT CASSKPGQGGGNTEAFF
TRBJ1-5 NA TRBV7-9 NA TGTGCCAGCAGCTTGTCCGGGAGCGATCAGCCCCAGCATTTT CASSLSGSDQPQHF
TRBJ1-2 NA TRBV5-1 NA TGCGCCAGCAGCTCAGGTTCTAACTATGGCTACACCTTC CASSSGSNYGYTF
TRBJ2-1 TRBD2 TRBV4-1 NA TGCGCCAGCAGCCAAGTCCGCCTAGCGGGGGGTTATGAGCAGTTCTTC CASSQVRLAGGYEQFF
TRBJ2-1 NA TRBV5-4 NA TGTGCCAGCAGCGAGAGGGGGGGCCCTCATGAGCAGTTCTTC CASSERGGPHEQFF
TRBJ1-2 NA TRBV19 NA TGTGCCAATACCCCAAGTAGAGCCTTGGGCTACACCTTC CANTPSRALGYTF
TRBJ2-1 NA TRBV30 NA TGTGCCTGGACCGACAGATTCAATGAGCAGTTCTTC CAWTDRFNEQFF
TRBJ2-5 TRBD2 TRBV10-3 NA TGTGCCATCAGTTCGACTAGCGGTCATCAGACCCAGTACTTC CAISSTSGHQTQYF
TRBJ1-2 TRBD1 TRBV2 few TGTGCCAGCAGTGAAGGGAGGGGGCTTGGCTACACCTTC CASSEGRGLGYTF
TRBJ2-1 NA TRBV9 once TGTGCCAGCAGCGTAGGGGGGCTCTCATACAATGAGCAGTTCTTC CASSVGGLSYNEQFF
TRBJ1-5 TRBD1 TRBV28 NA TGTGCCAGCAGCACCAGACAGGGTCGTCAGCCCCAGCATTTT CASSTRQGRQPQHF
TRBJ1-6 NA TRBV4-1 NA TGCGCCAGCAGCCAAAGCGGGACGGACAATTCACCCCTCCACTTT CASSQSGTDNSPLHF
TRBJ1-6 NA TRBV7-6 NA TGTGCCAGCAGCTTTATAGGCTCCATGAGGTCACCCCTCCACTTT CASSFIGSMRSPLHF